This TCR beta chain emerged from a study of a mutant IDH1 vaccine in newly diagnosed glioma. In the study overall: Initiation of the vaccine course occurred 4-6 weeks after radiotherapy alone, or alongside temozolomide cycles. Most patients had radiochemotherapy with temozolomide before enrollment; others had one alone. Overall study results and limits: Pseudoprogression apparently tracked independently of changes in top peripheral T cell clonotypes.

There are 13 residues in the CDR3. The germline V gene encodes CDR1 SNHLY and CDR2 FYNNEI. Trimming removed 4 bases from V and 5 bases from J, with 11 bases in between. This clone was detected once. Its antigen is as yet unknown. TCRdb's table, derived via immunoSEQ multiplex PCR, lists solely in-frame clones and lacks some. The repertoire holds under 150,000 clones, with roughly 90% as singletons. The time point was: week 11, during vaccination. The vaccine gave 300 ug of a 20-mer mutant IDH1 peptide subcutaneously per dose. The receptor was derived from a woman in her forties or fifties with glioma. This rearrangement joins TRBV2 to TRBJ1-2, with D possibly matching TRBD1 (6 bases). The specimen comprised PBMCs, sampled from a glioma patient whose treatment included an IDH1 peptide vaccine. The DNA of the CDR3 is TGTGCCAGCAGTGGAGACAGGAGGTATGGCTACACCTTC. Translating gives CASSGDRRYGYTF.